This T cell receptor beta chain appears in the sequencing data of a study of cytomegalovirus exposure and HLA in healthy donors. Study details: From 170 million or so T cells, an earlier analysis saw 117 million unique TCR beta sequences.

Trimming shortened V by 1 base and J by 4 bases, and 10 bases separated the two germline ends. CDR3 length equals 14 residues. The V gene's germline CDR1 is SGHVS and CDR2 FNYEAQ. PCR amplification relied on 60 Vbeta primers (plus 13 Jbeta primers). The method was immunoSEQ multiplex PCR; TCRdb's version includes in-frame clones alone and lacks a portion of them. The table lists over 110,000 clones, 75% to 85% of them singletons. A word on this clone: Its target is not known.

Broader study findings: Association with HLA alleles at 0.05 false discovery rate was found for 16,951 TCR beta sequences in a later analysis.

Specimen: PBMCs. This rearrangement joins TRBV7-6 to TRBJ1-1; maybe TRBD1 (5 bases). The TCR originated in a man aged 40-55 years in good health and CMV-seronegative. As DNA, the CDR3 is TGTGCCAGCAGCTTAGGGGGCCGTGGCACTGAAGCTTTCTTT. It codes for CASSLGGRGTEAFF.